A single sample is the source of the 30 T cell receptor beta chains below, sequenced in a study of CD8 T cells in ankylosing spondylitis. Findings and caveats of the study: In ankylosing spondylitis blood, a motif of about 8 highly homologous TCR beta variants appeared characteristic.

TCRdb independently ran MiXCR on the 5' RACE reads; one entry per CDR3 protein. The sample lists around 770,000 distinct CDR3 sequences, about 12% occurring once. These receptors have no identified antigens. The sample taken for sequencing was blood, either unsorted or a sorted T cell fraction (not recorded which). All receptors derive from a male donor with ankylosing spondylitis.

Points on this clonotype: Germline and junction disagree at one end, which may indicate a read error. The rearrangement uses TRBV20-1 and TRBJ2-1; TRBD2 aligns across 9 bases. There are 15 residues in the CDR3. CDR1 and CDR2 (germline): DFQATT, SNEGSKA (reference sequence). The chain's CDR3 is CSARDSLAGSYNNVF. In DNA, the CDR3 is TGCAGTGCTAGAGATAGTCTAGCGGGGTCTTACAACAACGTCTTC.

CDR3 sequence: CASSLEVPSTDTQYF. CDR3 DNA sequence: TGTGCCAGCAGCTTAGAGGTCCCTAGCACAGATACGCAGTATTTT. The chain recombines TRBV13 with TRBJ2-3; the D is unclear. V was pared by 1 base and J by 0 bases, with 8 bases between. This CDR3 has 15 amino acids. The germline CDR1 and CDR2 sequences are PRHDT and FYEKMQ (reference sequence).

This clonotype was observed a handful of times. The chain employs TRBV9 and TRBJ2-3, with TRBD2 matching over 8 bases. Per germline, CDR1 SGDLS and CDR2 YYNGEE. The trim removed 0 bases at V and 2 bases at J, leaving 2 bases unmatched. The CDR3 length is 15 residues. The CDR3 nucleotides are TGTGCCAGCAGCGTAGGCGGGAGGACCACAGATACGCAGTATTTT. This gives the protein CASSVGGRTTDTQYF.

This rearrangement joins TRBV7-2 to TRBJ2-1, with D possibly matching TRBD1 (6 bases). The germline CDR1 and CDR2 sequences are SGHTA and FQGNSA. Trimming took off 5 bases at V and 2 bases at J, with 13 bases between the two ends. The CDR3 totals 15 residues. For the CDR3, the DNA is TGTGCCAGCAGCCCAACAGGGTTTACCTACAATGAGCAGTTCTTC. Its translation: CASSPTGFTYNEQFF.

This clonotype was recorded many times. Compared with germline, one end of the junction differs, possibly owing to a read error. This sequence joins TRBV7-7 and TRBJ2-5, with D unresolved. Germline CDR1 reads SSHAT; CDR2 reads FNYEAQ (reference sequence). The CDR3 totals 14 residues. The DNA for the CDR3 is TGTGCTAGCAGCTTGGCCTATGGGCCAGAGACCCAGTACTTC. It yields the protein CASSLAYGPETQYF.

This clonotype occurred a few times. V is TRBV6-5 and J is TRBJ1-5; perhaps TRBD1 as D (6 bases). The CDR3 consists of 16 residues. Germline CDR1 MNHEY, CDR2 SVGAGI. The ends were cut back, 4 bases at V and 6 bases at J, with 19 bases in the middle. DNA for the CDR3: TGTGCCAGCAGTTCCCAGGGCAGGGGTCAGGGTCAGCCCCAGCATTTT. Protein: CASSSQGRGQGQPQHF.

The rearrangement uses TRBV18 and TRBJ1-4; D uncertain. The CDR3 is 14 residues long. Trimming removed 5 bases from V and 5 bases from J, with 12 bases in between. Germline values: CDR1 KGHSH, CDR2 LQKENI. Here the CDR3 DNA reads TGTGCCAGCTCATCCGGGCCCTCAAATGAAAAACTGTTTTTT. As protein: CASSSGPSNEKLFF.

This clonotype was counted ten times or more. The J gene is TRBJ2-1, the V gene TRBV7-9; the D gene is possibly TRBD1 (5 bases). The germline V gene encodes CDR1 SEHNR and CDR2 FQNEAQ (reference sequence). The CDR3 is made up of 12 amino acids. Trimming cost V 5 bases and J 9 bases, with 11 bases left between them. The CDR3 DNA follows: TGTGCCAGCAGCCCAAGGGGTGGTGAGCAGTTCTTC. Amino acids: CASSPRGGEQFF.

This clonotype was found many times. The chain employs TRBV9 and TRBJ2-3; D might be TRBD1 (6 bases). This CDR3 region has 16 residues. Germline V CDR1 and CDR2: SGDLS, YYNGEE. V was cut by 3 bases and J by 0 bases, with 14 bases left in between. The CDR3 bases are TGTGCCAGCAGCGCAGGACAGTCAGTTAGCACAGATACGCAGTATTTT. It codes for CASSAGQSVSTDTQYF.

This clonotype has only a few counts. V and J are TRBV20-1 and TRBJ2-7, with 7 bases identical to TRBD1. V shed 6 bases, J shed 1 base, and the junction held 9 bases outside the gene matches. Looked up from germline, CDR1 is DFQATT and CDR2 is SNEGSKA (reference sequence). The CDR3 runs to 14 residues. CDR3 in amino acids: CSAYRGELSYEQYF. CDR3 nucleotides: TGCAGTGCCTACAGGGGAGAGTTGTCCTACGAGCAGTACTTC.

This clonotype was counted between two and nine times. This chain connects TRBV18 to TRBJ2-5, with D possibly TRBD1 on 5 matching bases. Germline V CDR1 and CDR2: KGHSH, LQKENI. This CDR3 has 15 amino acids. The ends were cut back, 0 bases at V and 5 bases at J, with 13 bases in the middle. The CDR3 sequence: CASSPPGLGRETQYF. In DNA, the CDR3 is TGTGCCAGCTCACCACCGGGGCTAGGCAGGGAGACCCAGTACTTC.

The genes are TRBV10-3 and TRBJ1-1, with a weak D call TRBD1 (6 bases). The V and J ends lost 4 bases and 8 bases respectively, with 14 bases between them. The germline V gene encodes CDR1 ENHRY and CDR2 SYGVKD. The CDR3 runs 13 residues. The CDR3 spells CAISVDRDIEAFF. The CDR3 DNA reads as TGTGCCATCAGTGTCGACCGGGACATCGAAGCTTTCTTT.

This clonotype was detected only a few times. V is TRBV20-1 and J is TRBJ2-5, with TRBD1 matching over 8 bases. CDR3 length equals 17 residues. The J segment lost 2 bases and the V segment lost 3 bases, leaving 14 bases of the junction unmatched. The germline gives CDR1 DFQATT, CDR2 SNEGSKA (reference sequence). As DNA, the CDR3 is TGCAGTGCTAGGTCTACCCCGGGACAGGCCCATCAAGAGACCCAGTACTTC. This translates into CSARSTPGQAHQETQYF.

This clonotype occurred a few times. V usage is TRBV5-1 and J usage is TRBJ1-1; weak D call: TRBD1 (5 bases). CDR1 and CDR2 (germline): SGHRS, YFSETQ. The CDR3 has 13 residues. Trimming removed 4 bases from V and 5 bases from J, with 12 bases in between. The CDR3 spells CASSRSQETEAFF. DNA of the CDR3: TGCGCCAGCAGCAGATCACAGGAGACTGAAGCTTTCTTT.

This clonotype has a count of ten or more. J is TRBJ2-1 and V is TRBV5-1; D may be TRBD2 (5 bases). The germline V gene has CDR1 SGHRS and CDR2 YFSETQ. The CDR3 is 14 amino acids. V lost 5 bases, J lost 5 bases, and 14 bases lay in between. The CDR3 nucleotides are TGCGCCAGCAGTTCGGACTGGGGAGACAATGAGCAGTTCTTC. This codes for CASSSDWGDNEQFF.

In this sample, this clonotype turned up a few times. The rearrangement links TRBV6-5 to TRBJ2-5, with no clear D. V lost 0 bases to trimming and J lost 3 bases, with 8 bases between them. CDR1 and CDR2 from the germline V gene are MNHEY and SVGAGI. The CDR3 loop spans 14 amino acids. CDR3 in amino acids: CASSYSGSKETQYF. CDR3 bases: TGTGCCAGCAGTTACTCGGGCAGCAAAGAGACCCAGTACTTC.

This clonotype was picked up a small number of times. The CDR3 reads CASSYSSEQGNYNSPLHF. Written as DNA, the CDR3 is TGTGCCAGCAGTTACTCCTCTGAACAGGGGAACTATAATTCACCCCTCCACTTT. The V gene is TRBV6-5, the J gene TRBJ1-6, with TRBD1 matching 7 bases. Germline CDR1 reads MNHEY; CDR2 reads SVGAGI. J was trimmed by 3 bases and V by 0 bases; bases with no gene match: 8. The CDR3 consists of 18 residues.

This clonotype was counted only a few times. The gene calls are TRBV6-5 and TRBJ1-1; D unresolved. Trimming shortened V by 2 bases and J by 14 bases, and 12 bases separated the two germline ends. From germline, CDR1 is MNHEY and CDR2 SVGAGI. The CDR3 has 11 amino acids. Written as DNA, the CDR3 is TGTGCCAGCAGTTACAGGCACCTCTGCTTCTTT. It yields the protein CASSYRHLCFF.

CDR3 sequence: CASRRALTNEKLFF. CDR3 sequence (DNA): TGTGCCAGCAGGAGAGCGCTAACTAATGAAAAACTGTTTTTT. The chain uses TRBV27 and TRBJ1-4, with D hard to call. CDR1 and CDR2 (germline): MNHEY, SMNVEV (reference sequence). V was trimmed by 6 bases and J by 1 base, leaving 9 bases between them. The CDR3 covers 14 residues.

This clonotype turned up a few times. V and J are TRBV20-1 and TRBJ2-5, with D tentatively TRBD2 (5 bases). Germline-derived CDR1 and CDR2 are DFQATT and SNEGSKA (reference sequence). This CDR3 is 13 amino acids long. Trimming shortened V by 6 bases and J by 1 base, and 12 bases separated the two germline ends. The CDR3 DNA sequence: TGCAGTGCAACGGGGTGGTCCCAAGAGACCCAGTACTTC. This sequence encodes CSATGWSQETQYF.

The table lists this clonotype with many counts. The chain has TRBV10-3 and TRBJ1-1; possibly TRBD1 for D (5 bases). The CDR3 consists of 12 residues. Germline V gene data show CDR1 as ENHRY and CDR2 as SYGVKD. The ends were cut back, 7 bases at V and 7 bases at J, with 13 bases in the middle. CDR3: CAITSTESEAFF. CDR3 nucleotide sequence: TGTGCCATCACCTCGACAGAAAGTGAAGCTTTCTTT.

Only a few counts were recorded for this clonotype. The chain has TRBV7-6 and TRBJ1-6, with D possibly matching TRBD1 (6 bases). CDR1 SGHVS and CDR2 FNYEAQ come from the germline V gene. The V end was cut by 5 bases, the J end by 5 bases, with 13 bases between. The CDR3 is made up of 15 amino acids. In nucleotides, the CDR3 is TGTGCCAGCAGCGCCCCGAGGACAGATAATTCACCCCTCCACTTT. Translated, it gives CASSAPRTDNSPLHF.

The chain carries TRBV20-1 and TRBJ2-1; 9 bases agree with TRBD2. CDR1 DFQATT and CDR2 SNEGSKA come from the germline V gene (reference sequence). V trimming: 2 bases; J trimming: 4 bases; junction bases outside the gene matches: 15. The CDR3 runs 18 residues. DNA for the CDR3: TGCAGTGCTAGAACCACGGGAACCCTAGCGGGGAAATACAATGAGCAGTTCTTC. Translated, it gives CSARTTGTLAGKYNEQFF.

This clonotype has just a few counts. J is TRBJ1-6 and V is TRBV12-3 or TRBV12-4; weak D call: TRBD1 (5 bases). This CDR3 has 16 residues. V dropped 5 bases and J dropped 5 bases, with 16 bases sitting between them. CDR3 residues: CASSGGPQGDNSPLHF. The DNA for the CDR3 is TGTGCCAGCAGTGGGGGACCCCAAGGGGATAATTCACCCCTCCACTTT.

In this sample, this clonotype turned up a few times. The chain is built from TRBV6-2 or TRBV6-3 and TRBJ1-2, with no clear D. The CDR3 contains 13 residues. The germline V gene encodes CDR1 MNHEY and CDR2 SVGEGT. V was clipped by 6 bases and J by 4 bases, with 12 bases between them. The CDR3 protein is CASSSRVFYGYTF. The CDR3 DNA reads TGTGCCAGCAGCTCGAGGGTGTTCTATGGCTACACCTTC.

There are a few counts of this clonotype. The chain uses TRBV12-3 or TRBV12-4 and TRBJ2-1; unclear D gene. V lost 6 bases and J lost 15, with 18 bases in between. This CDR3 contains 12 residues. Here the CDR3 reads CASSSQQRRMFF. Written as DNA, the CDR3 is TGTGCCAGCAGCTCACAACAGCGACGAATGTTCTTC.

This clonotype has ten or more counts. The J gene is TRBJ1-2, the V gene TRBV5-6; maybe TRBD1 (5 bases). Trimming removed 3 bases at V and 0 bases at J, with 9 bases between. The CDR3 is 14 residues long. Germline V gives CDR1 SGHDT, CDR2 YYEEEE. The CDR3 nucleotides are TGTGCCAGCAGCTCGGGACTGACTAACTATGGCTACACCTTC. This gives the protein CASSSGLTNYGYTF. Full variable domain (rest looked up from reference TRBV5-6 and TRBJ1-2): DAGVTQSPTHLIKTRGQQVTLRCSPKSGHDTVSWYQQALGQGPQFIFQYYEEEERQRGNFPDRFSGHQFPNYSSELNVNALLLGDSALYLCASSSGLTNYGYTFGSGTRLTVV.

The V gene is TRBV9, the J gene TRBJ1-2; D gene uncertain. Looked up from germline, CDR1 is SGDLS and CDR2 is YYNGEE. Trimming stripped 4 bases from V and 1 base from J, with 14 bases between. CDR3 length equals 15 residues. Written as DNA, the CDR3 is TGTGCCAGCAGCTCCAAGGCCCGGGGTAACTATGGCTACACCTTC. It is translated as CASSSKARGNYGYTF.

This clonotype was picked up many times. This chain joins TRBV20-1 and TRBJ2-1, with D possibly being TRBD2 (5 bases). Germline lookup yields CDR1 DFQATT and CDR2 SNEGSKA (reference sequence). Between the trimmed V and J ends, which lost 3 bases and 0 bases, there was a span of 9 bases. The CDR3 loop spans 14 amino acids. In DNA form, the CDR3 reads TGCAGTGCTAGTCGGAGGAGCTCCTACAATGAGCAGTTCTTC. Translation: CSASRRSSYNEQFF.

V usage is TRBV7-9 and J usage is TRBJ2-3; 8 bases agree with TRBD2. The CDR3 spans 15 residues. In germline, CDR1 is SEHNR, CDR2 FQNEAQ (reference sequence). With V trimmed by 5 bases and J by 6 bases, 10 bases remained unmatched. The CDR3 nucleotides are TGTGCCAGCAGCCGCCCGGGAGCGGGAGACGATACGCAGTATTTT. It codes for CASSRPGAGDDTQYF. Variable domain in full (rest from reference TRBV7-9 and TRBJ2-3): DTGVSQNPRHKITKRGQNVTFRCDPISEHNRLYWYRQTLGQGPEFLTYFQNEAQLEKSRLLSDRFSAERPKGSFSTLEIQRTEQGDSAMYLCASSRPGAGDDTQYFGPGTRLTVL.